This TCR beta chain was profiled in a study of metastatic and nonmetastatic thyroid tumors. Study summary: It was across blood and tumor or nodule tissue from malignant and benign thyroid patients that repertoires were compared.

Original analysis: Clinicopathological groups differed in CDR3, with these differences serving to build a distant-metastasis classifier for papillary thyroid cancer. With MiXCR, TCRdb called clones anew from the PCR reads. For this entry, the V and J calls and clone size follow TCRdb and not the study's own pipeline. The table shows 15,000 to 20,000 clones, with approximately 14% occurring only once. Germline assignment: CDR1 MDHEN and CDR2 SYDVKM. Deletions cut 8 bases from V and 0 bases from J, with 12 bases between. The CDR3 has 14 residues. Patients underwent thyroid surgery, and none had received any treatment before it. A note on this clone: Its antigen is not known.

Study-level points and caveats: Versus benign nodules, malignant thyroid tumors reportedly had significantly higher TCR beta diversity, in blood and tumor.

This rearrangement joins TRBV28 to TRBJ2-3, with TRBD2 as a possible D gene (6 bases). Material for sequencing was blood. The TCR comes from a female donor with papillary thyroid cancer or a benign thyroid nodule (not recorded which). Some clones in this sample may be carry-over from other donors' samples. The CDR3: CASSLGGSTDTQYF. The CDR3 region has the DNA TGTGCCAGCTCGTTGGGGGGTAGCACAGATACGCAGTATTTT.